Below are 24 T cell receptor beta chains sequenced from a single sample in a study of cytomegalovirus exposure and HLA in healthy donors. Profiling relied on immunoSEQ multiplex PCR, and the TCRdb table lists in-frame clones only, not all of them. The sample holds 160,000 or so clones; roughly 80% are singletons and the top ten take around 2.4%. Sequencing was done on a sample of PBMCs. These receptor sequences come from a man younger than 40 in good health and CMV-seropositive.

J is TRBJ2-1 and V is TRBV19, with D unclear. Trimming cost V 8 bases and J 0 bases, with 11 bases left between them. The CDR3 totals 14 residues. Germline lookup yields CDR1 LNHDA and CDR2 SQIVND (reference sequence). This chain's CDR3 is CASATLSSYNEQFF. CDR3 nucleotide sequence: TGTGCCAGTGCTACTCTGAGCTCCTACAATGAGCAGTTCTTC.

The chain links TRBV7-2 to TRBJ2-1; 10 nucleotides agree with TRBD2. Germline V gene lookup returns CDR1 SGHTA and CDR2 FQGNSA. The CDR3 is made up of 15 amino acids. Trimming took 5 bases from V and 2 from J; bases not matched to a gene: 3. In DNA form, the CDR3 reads TGTGCCAGCAGCCTTAGCGGGGGGCCCTACAATGAGCAGTTCTTC. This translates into CASSLSGGPYNEQFF.

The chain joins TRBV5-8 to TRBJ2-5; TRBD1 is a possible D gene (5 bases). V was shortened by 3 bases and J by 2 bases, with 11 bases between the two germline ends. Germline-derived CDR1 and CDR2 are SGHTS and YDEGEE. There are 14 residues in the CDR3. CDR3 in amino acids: CASSWGGAQETQYF. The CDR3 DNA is TGTGCCAGCAGCTGGGGTGGGGCTCAAGAGACCCAGTACTTC.

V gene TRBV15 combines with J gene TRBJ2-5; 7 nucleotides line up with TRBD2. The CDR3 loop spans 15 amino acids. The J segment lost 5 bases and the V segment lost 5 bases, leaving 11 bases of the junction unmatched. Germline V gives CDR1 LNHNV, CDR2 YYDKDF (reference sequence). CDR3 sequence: CATSLDAGDTETQYF. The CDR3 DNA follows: TGTGCCACCAGCCTTGATGCGGGGGATACGGAGACCCAGTACTTC.

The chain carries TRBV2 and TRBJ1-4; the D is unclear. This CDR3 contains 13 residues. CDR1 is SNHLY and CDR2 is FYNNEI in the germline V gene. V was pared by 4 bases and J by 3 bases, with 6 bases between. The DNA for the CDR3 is TGTGCCAGCAGTGGTCAGGCTAATGAAAAACTGTTTTTT. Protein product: CASSGQANEKLFF.

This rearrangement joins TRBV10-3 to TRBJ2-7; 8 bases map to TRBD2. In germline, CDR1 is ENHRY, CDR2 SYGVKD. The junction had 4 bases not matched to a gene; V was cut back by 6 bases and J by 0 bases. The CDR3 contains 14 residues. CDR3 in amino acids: CAISRGGDSYEQYF. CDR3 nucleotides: TGTGCCATCAGCCGGGGGGGGGACTCCTACGAGCAGTACTTC.

The CDR3: CASSLGALSTDTQYF. The CDR3 nucleotides are TGTGCCAGCAGCCTAGGGGCGTTGAGCACAGATACGCAGTATTTT. The chain recombines TRBV11-3 with TRBJ2-3; the D gene is possibly TRBD1 (5 bases). V lost 5 bases, J lost 0 bases, and 12 bases lay in between. CDR3 length: 15 residues. Germline-derived CDR1 and CDR2 are SGHNT and YENEEA.

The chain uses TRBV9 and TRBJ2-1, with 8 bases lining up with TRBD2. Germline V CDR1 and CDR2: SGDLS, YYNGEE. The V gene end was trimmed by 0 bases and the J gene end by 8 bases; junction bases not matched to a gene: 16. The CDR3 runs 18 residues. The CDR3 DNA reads TGTGCCAGCAGCGTAGCCCTCTACGGGCCCGGGGGGGGGCATGAGCAGTTCTTC. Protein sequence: CASSVALYGPGGGHEQFF.

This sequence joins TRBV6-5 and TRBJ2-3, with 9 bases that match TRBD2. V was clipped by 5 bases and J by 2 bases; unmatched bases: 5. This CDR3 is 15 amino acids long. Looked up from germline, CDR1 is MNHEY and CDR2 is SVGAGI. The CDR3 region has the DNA TGTGCCAGCAGTCCCCAGCGGGGGGACACAGATACGCAGTATTTT. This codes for CASSPQRGDTDTQYF.

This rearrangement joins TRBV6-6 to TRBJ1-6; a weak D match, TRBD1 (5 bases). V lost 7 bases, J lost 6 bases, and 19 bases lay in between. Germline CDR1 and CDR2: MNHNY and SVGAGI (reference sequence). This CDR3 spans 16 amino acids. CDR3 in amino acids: CASTQRRGGGNSPLHF. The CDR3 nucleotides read TGTGCCAGCACTCAGCGGAGGGGAGGAGGTAATTCACCCCTCCACTTT.

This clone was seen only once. This CDR3 reads CASSREDQGLNQPQHF. DNA for the CDR3: TGTGCCAGCAGCCGGGAGGATCAGGGACTCAATCAGCCCCAGCATTTT. The chain carries TRBV21-1 and TRBJ1-5. TRBV21-1 counts as a pseudogene. This CDR3 spans 16 amino acids.

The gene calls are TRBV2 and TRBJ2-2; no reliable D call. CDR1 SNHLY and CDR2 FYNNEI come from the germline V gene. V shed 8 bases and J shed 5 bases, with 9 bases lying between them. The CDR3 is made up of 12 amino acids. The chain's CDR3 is CASLIVTGELFF. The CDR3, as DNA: TGTGCCAGCCTAATCGTGACCGGGGAGCTGTTTTTT.

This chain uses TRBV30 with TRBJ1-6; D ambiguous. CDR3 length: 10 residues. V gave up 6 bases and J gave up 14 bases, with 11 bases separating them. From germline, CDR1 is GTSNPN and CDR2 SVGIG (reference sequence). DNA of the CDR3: TGTGCCTGCCCCCCCAGGTCCCTCCACTTT. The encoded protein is CACPPRSLHF.

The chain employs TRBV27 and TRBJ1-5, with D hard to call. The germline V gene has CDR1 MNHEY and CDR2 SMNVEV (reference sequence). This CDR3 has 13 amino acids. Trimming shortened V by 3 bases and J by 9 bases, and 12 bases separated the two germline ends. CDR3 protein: CASSFKASGPQHF. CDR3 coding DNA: TGTGCCAGCAGTTTTAAGGCGTCAGGGCCCCAGCATTTT.

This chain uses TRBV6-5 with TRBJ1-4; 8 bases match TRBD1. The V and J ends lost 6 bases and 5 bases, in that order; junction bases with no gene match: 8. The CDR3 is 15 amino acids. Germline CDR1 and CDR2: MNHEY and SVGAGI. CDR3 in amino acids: CASSLTGAENEKLFF. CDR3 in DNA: TGTGCCAGCAGCCTGACAGGGGCCGAGAATGAAAAACTGTTTTTT.

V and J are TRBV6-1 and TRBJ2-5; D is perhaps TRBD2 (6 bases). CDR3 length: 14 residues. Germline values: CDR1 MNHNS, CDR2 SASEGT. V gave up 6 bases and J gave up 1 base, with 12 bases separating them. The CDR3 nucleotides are TGTGCCAGCAGAAACCCGGGACTCCAAGAGACCCAGTACTTC. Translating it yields CASRNPGLQETQYF.

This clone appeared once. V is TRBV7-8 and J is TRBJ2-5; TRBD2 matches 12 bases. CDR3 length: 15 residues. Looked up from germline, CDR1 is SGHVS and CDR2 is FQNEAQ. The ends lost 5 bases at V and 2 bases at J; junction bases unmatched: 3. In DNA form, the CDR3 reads TGTGCCAGCAGCACGACTAGCGGGGGACAAGAGACCCAGTACTTC. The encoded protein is CASSTTSGGQETQYF.

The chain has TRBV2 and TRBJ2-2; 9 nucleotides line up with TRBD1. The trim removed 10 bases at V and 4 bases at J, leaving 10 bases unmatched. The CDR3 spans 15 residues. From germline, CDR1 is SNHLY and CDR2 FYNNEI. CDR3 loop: CATDPGQGTTGELFF. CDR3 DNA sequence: TGTGCCACCGACCCGGGACAGGGTACCACCGGGGAGCTGTTTTTT. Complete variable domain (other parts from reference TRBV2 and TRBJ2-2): EPEVTQTPSHQVTQMGQEVILRCVPISNHLYFYWYRQILGQKVEFLVSFYNNEISEKSEIFDDQFSVERPDGSNFTLKIRSTKLEDSAMYFCATDPGQGTTGELFFGEGSRLTVL.

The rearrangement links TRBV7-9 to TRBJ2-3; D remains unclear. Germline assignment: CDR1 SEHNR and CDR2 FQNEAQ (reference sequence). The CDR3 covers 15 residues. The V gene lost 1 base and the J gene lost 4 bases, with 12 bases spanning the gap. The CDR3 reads CASSLEIAAADTQYF. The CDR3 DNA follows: TGTGCCAGCAGCTTAGAGATAGCTGCTGCAGATACGCAGTATTTT. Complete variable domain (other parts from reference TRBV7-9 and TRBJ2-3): DTGVSQNPRHKITKRGQNVTFRCDPISEHNRLYWYRQTLGQGPEFLTYFQNEAQLEKSRLLSDRFSAERPKGSFSTLEIQRTEQGDSAMYLCASSLEIAAADTQYFGPGTRLTVL.

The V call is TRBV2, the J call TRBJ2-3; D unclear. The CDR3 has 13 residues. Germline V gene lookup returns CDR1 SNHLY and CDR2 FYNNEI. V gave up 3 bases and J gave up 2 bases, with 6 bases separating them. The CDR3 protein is CASSERPTDTQYF. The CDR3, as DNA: TGTGCCAGCAGTGAGCGGCCCACAGATACGCAGTATTTT.

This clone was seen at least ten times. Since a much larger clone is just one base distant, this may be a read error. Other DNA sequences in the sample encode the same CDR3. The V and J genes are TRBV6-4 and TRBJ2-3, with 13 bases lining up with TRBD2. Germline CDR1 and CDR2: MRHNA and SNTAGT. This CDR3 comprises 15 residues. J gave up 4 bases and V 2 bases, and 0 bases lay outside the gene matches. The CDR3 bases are TGTGCCAGCAGTGACACTAGCGGGGGGGCAGATACGCAGTATTTT. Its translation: CASSDTSGGADTQYF.

Here the CDR3 reads CASRPKDRATNEKLFF. Here the CDR3 DNA reads TGTGCCAGCAGACCTAAAGACAGGGCAACTAATGAAAAACTGTTTTTT. The chain couples TRBV7-9 to TRBJ1-4; TRBD1 matches 7 bases. The CDR3 runs to 16 residues. Trimming at V came to 6 bases and at J to 0 bases, leaving 7 bases not matched to a gene. Per germline, CDR1 SEHNR and CDR2 FQNEAQ (reference sequence).

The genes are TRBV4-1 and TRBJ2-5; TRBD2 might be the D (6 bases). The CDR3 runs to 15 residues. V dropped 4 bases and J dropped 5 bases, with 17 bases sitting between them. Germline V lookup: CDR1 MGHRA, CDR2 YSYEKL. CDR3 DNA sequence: TGCGCCAGCAGCCGAACCGGGGGAGGCGGGGAGACCCAGTACTTC. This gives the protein CASSRTGGGGETQYF.

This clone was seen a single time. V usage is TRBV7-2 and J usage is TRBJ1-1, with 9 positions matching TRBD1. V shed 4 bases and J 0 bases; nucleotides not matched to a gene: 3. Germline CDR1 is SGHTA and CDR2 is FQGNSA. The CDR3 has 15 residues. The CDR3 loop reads CASSSGQGMNTEAFF. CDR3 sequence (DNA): TGTGCCAGCAGCTCGGGACAGGGCATGAACACTGAAGCTTTCTTT.